This T cell receptor beta chain was obtained from a study of cytotoxic CD8 clonotypes in ibrutinib-treated CLL. As regards this clone: Its antigen is not identified.

The CDR3 covers 15 residues. V was pared by 1 base and J by 4 bases, with 13 bases between. Per germline, CDR1 MGHRA and CDR2 YSYEKL. Notes on the study in general: The clonality rise at ibrutinib response reflected private clonotype expansion. Clonality measured at baseline exceeded age-matched healthy donors, tracking circulating CD8+ T-cell counts.

Investigators sought sequencing depths of between 1 in 200,000 and 1 in 1 million T cells. Assay: immunoSEQ multiplex PCR; the TCRdb copy retains only in-frame clones and omits some. This repertoire shows fewer than 30,000 clones, 55% to 70% found once; its top ten account for roughly 51%. This specimen was PBMCs, taken at disease progression, from a patient treated with ibrutinib. This TCR derives from a human donor with chronic lymphocytic leukemia. The gene calls are TRBV4-1 and TRBJ1-2; perhaps TRBD1 as D (5 bases). The CDR3 sequence: CASSQGIQGTYGYTF. DNA for the CDR3: TGCGCCAGCAGCCAAGGCATCCAGGGCACCTATGGCTACACCTTC.